One sample yielded the 3 T cell receptor beta chains listed below, sequenced in a study of cytomegalovirus exposure and HLA in healthy donors. The PCR was carried out with 60 Vbeta primers and 13 Jbeta primers. TCRdb's table, derived via immunoSEQ multiplex PCR, lists solely in-frame clones and lacks some. Of some 140,000 clones in the sample, around 74% were seen once. The sequencing input was PBMCs. Receptors were obtained from a man younger than 35 in good health and CMV-seronegative.

The V gene is TRBV21-1, the J gene TRBJ1-2; the table's D call, TRBD1, has no DNA check behind it. TRBV21-1 corresponds to a pseudogene. CDR3 length: 12 residues. This chain's CDR3 is CASSSRQGLHDF. CDR3 bases: TGTGCCAGCAGCAGCCGACAGGGGCTCCACGACTTC.

This clone was observed a single time. A junction end diverges from the germline sequence, so it may reflect a read error. The chain carries TRBV27 and TRBJ2-6; 8 bases agree with TRBD2. This CDR3 is 16 amino acids long. The germline V gene encodes CDR1 MNHEY and CDR2 SMNVEV (reference sequence). The CDR3 DNA is TGTGCCAGCAAGGAGCGGGGGAGGTCTGGGGCCAACGGCCTGACTTTC. Translation gives CASKERGRSGANGLTF.

J is TRBJ2-7 and V is TRBV6-1, with a tentative D call TRBD1 (6 bases). Germline CDR1 is MNHNS and CDR2 is SASEGT. Deletions cut 6 bases from V and 2 bases from J, with 11 bases between. The CDR3 has 13 amino acids. CDR3 bases: TGTGCCAGCAGCTTAGGACAGCCCTACGAGCAGTACGTC. This codes for CASSLGQPYEQYV.